A single sample gave rise to the 14 T cell receptor beta chains below, sequenced in a study of cytomegalovirus exposure and HLA in healthy donors. 13 Jbeta primers and 60 Vbeta primers were used for the PCR. Libraries were prepared by immunoSEQ multiplex PCR; TCRdb keeps only in-frame clonotypes and omits some of them. The sample yields tens of thousands of clones, around 75% seen once. Sequenced input: PBMCs. These receptors all come from a man aged 40-49 years in good health and CMV-seronegative.

The CDR3 sequence is CASSQESGSTDTQYF. The CDR3 nucleotides read TGTGCCAGCAGCCAAGAAAGCGGGAGCACAGATACGCAGTATTTT. The V and J genes are TRBV4-2 and TRBJ2-3; possibly TRBD2 for D (6 bases). The CDR3 length is 15 residues. Trimming left V 0 bases short and J 0 bases short, with 7 bases between. Germline CDR1 and CDR2: LGHNA and YNFKEQ.

V is TRBV6-1 and J is TRBJ2-7, with TRBD2 matching 8 bases. This CDR3 comprises 13 residues. V was pared by 6 bases and J by 5 bases, with 6 bases of the junction left unmatched. Germline lookup yields CDR1 MNHNS and CDR2 SASEGT. CDR3 DNA sequence: TGTGCCAGCAGGTCACAGCGGGAGAACGAGCAGTACTTC. It encodes CASRSQRENEQYF.

The V and J genes are TRBV29-1 and TRBJ2-7; D is unresolved. Trimming took off 5 bases at V and 11 bases at J, with 22 bases between the two ends. This CDR3 comprises 13 residues. Germline CDR1 and CDR2: SQVTM and ANQGSEA. The CDR3 DNA reads TGCAGCGTTACGCTCCACGTCTCGCGCATGGAGTACTTC. Translated, it gives CSVTLHVSRMEYF.

This clone appeared a single time. This chain connects TRBV4-1 to TRBJ2-7; 10 nucleotides match TRBD1. The CDR3 covers 14 residues. CDR1 MGHRA and CDR2 YSYEKL come from the germline V gene. Losses at the gene ends were 3 bases for V and 3 bases for J; bases not matched to a gene: 2. The CDR3 nucleotides read TGCGCCAGCAGCCATCGGACAGGGGGCTACGAGCAGTACTTC. Protein sequence: CASSHRTGGYEQYF.

This clone was seen once. V is TRBV2 and J is TRBJ2-7; the match to TRBD1 covers 9 bases. The ends lost 7 bases at V and 6 bases at J; junction bases unmatched: 10. The germline gives CDR1 SNHLY, CDR2 FYNNEI. This CDR3 is built from 14 residues. CDR3 in DNA: TGTGCCAGCAATAGGGGGACAGGGAGTACCGAGCAGTACTTC. Protein sequence: CASNRGTGSTEQYF. Together with reference TRBV2 and TRBJ2-7, the CDR3 gives the full variable domain: EPEVTQTPSHQVTQMGQEVILRCVPISNHLYFYWYRQILGQKVEFLVSFYNNEISEKSEIFDDQFSVERPDGSNFTLKIRSTKLEDSAMYFCASNRGTGSTEQYFGPGTRLTVT.

The rearrangement links TRBV28 to TRBJ1-5, with a tentative D call TRBD1 (5 bases). CDR1 MDHEN and CDR2 SYDVKM come from the germline V gene. V lost 5 bases and J lost 5, with 13 bases in between. The CDR3 has 14 amino acids. For the CDR3, the DNA is TGTGCCAGCAGTCCTCGGGGGATATATCAGCCCCAGCATTTT. It translates to CASSPRGIYQPQHF.

This clone was detected only once. DNA of the CDR3: TGTGCCAGCAGCTTTGTGGCAGGGTTGGTTCAAGAGCCGAACACTGAAGCTTTCTTT. It encodes CASSFVAGLVQEPNTEAFF. The chain joins TRBV5-6 to TRBJ1-1; perhaps TRBD1 as D (5 bases). There are 19 residues in the CDR3. The germline V gene has CDR1 SGHDT and CDR2 YYEEEE. With 2 bases removed from V and 1 base from J, the gap between germline ends came to 24 bases.

J is TRBJ1-1 and V is TRBV27; D is uncertain. This CDR3 has 11 amino acids. The germline CDR1 and CDR2 sequences are MNHEY and SMNVEV (reference sequence). V lost 6 bases, J lost 3 bases, and 5 bases lay in between. CDR3 loop: CASRSYTEAFF. The CDR3 DNA is TGTGCCAGCAGATCCTACACTGAAGCTTTCTTT.

This clone was detected only a few times. In the same sample, other DNA sequences code for this CDR3. The chain is built from TRBV29-1 and TRBJ2-2; 9 positions agree with TRBD1. This CDR3 spans 13 amino acids. V was pared by 1 base and J by 6 bases, with 0 bases of the junction left unmatched. Germline V gene data show CDR1 as SQVTM and CDR2 as ANQGSEA. CDR3 amino acids: CSVEGQGAGELFF. In DNA, the CDR3 is TGCAGCGTTGAAGGACAGGGGGCCGGGGAGCTGTTTTTT.

This chain uses TRBV5-1 with TRBJ2-1; 9 nucleotides align to TRBD2. Germline V gene data show CDR1 as SGHRS and CDR2 as YFSETQ. This CDR3 has 16 amino acids. With V trimmed by 0 bases and J by 0 bases, 1 base remained unmatched. The CDR3 loop reads CASSLEAGGSYNEQFF. The CDR3 DNA sequence: TGCGCCAGCAGCTTGGAAGCGGGGGGCTCCTACAATGAGCAGTTCTTC.

This chain links TRBV7-9 with TRBJ1-1; D call uncertain. This CDR3 comprises 14 residues. V gave up 0 bases and J gave up 0 bases, with 5 bases separating them. The V gene's germline CDR1 is SEHNR and CDR2 FQNEAQ (reference sequence). The CDR3 DNA follows: TGTGCCAGCAGCTTAGCCGGGATGAACACTGAAGCTTTCTTT. This encodes CASSLAGMNTEAFF.

The chain links TRBV5-6 to TRBJ1-2, with D hard to call. The germline CDR1 and CDR2 sequences are SGHDT and YYEEEE. The CDR3 covers 14 residues. Trimming took off 4 bases at V and 4 bases at J, with 14 bases between the two ends. DNA of the CDR3: TGTGCCAGCAGCCCGATGGGAGTTCCCTATGGCTACACCTTC. Its protein is CASSPMGVPYGYTF.

The rearrangement links TRBV19 to TRBJ1-5; tentatively, D is TRBD1 (6 bases). V was trimmed by 4 bases and J by 4 bases, leaving 8 bases between them. Germline V gene lookup returns CDR1 LNHDA and CDR2 SQIVND (reference sequence). CDR3 length: 13 residues. The CDR3: CASSKTGNQPQHF. The CDR3 nucleotides read TGTGCCAGTAGTAAAACAGGGAATCAGCCCCAGCATTTT.

The chain uses TRBV27 and TRBJ2-7, with TRBD1 identical over 8 bases. Trimming took 2 bases from V and 2 from J; bases not matched to a gene: 5. The V gene's germline CDR1 is MNHEY and CDR2 SMNVEV (reference sequence). This CDR3 is built from 15 residues. In nucleotides, the CDR3 is TGTGCCAGCAGTTTAAGTGTGACAGGGGCCTACGAGCAGTACTTC. Protein: CASSLSVTGAYEQYF.